The following is a T cell receptor (beta chain) sequence with its context. Its antigen is unknown. The record has no base qualities; no much larger clone is one base away. TCR CDR3 regions were amplified from genomic DNA by multiplex PCR using the deep immunoSEQ assay. For each cell subset, the extracted genomic DNA was distributed evenly across all wells of several immunoSEQ 96-well plates, and each plate served as one replicate. For sorted subsets, approximately 190 ng of genomic DNA, equivalent to about 30,000 T cell genomes, went into each replicate PCR. The purified libraries were quantified using a Qubit 3.0 fluorometer, sized with a Bioanalyzer 2100, and then quantified again using the KAPA Library Quantification kit. A separate single-read 150-cycle Illumina NextSeq 550 flow cell was used to sequence each immunoSEQ 96-well plate. Turning to the authors' computational methods: Because the immunoSEQ output held only junctional sequences and lacked quality scores, the filtering could not match the filtering applied to full-length reads. Sequences were annotated with PyIR, a Python wrapper for IgBLAST v1.9, and V/J genes and CDR3 were assigned using IMGT germline references. Reads were removed for weak V/J assignments (E-value above 1e-6), missing CDR3, stop codons, out-of-frame junctions, or ambiguous translated residues. V3J clonotypes were defined as sequences sharing an identical inferred V gene, J gene, and CDR3 amino acid sequence. Percentage overlap between repertoires was computed as shared unique clonotypes divided by the size of the smaller repertoire. RTK rarefaction, the Chao1 estimator, and Recon v2.1 estimates of unobserved clonotypes were used to assess repertoire richness. Generation probabilities for all TCRbeta clonotypes obtained by the gDNA method from a handful of donors were computed using OLGA. The table comes from immuneACCESS by way of TCRdb, which keeps in-frame sequences with V and J called. Part of the clones is missing from these tables; in studies checked, under half for an unresolved V gene and the rest for unknown reasons. V, J and clone size were drawn from that table, and D and trimming were deduced from the DNA. The sample includes roughly 1,500,000 clones, with 98% observed a single time. 0.36% of the sample is in the top ten clones.

From the germline V gene, CDR1 is KGHSH and CDR2 is LQKENI. V is pruned by 8 bases and J by 4 bases, leaving 7 bases of the junction without a gene match. The CDR3 covers 15 residues, taking in both the cysteine and the phenylalanine. The retained sequence is limited to the CDR3, 45 bases, with the frame set at the first base. This entry is derived from a study of shared clonotypes between healthy human individuals (TCRdb year 2020). In terms of the full investigation: The cohort comprised two women and a few men aged 18 to 49 years. For each donor, three plates each were used for CD4 naive and CD4 memory, two plates were used for CD8 naive, and one plate was used for CD8 memory. The study deeply sequenced blood TCR repertoires of about five healthy adults to estimate repertoire size and the extent of clonotype sharing between individuals. To increase sequencing depth and limit assay-specific biases, different laboratories used diverse techniques to prepare libraries and sequence TCR repertoires. Each donor's leukapheresis produced roughly between roughly 0.9 and 8.9 billion PBMCs. Study-wide findings and limitations: Because the study included only a small number of donors, the genetic and exposure-history diversity represented was limited. Even with the large sequencing depth, rarefaction of the sorted-subset datasets indicated that sequencing was incomplete. Larger estimated clonotype richness was generally found for naive subsets than for memory subsets. Only blood was sampled, and tissue TCR repertoires likely differ from those in blood. Compared with non-shared clonotypes, clonotypes shared by all four sorted-subset donors had higher generation probabilities. Based on pairwise subsampling, the degree of clonotype sharing among donors was expected to be affected by sequencing depth. Around 5% of naive CD4, around 4% of naive CD8, approximately 2% of memory CD4, and about 0.4% of memory CD8 clonotypes were shared across a few donors.

Healthy HIV-negative adults with no recently reported acute infections or vaccinations were included as donors. Only Caucasian adults living in Nashville, Tennessee, USA were represented among the donors. Magnetic negative selection was used to enrich CD4+ T cells, after which naive cells were positively selected on CD45RA and the negative fraction became the memory subset. Blood was collected by leukapheresis, and PBMCs were isolated by Ficoll-Histopaque density gradient centrifugation and then cryopreserved in liquid nitrogen vapor phase. Analytical flow cytometry was used to check the purity and quantity of every magnetically sorted T cell population. Genomic DNA was isolated from each sorted fraction and quantified by UV absorbance on a Nanodrop 2000c.

Here the chain combines TRBV18 and TRBJ2-3; the junction holds 12 bases that match TRBD2. Sequenced sample: naive CD4+ T cells sorted from blood. The cell subset or site label, as the study defines it: CD45RA+ positively selected. This TCR came from a man younger than 45 in good health. The CDR3 region reads CASAPTSGSSDTQYF. Read as DNA, the sequence is TGTGCCAGCGCCCCGACTAGCGGGAGCTCAGATACGCAGTATTTT.